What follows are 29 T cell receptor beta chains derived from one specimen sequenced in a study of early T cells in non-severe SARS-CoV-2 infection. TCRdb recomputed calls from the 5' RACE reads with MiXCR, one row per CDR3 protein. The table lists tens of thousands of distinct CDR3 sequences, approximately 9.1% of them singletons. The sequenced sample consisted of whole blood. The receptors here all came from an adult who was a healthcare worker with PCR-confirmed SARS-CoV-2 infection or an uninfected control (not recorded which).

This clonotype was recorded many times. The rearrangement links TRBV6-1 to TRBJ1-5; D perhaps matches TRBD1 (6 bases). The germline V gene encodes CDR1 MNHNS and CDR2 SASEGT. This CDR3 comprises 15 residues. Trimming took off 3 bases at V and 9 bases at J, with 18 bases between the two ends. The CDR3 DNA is TGTGCCAGCAGTGATGGAAGGACAGTCGCACGGCCCCAGCATTTT. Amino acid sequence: CASSDGRTVARPQHF.

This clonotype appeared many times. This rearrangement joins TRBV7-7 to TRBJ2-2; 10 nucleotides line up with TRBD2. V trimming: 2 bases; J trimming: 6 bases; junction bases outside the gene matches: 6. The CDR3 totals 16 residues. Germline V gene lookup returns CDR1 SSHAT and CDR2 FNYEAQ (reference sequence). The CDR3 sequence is CASSLYPGLASGELFF. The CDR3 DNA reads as TGTGCCAGCAGCTTATATCCGGGACTAGCGTCCGGGGAGCTGTTTTTT.

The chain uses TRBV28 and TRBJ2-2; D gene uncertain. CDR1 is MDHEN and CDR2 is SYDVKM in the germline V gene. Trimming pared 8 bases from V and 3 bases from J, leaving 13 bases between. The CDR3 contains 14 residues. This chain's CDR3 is CASAYLPYTGELFF. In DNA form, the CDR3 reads TGTGCCAGCGCTTATTTACCGTACACCGGGGAGCTGTTTTTT. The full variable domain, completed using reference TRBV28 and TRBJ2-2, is DVKVTQSSRYLVKRTGEKVFLECVQDMDHENMFWYRQDPGLGLRLIYFSYDVKMKEKGDIPEGYSVSREKKERFSLILESASTNQTSMYLCASAYLPYTGELFFGEGSRLTVL.

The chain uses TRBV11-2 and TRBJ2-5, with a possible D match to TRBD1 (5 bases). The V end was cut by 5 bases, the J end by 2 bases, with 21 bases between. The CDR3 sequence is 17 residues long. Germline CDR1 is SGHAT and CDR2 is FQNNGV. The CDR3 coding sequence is TGTGCCAGCAGCCCCTACCTCACAGGTTTAGGGCAAGAGACCCAGTACTTC. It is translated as CASSPYLTGLGQETQYF. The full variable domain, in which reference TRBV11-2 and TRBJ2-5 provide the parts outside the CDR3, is EAGVAQSPRYKIIEKRQSVAFWCNPISGHATLYWYQQILGQGPKLLIQFQNNGVVDDSQLPKDRFSAERLKGVDSTLKIQPAKLEDSAVYLCASSPYLTGLGQETQYFGPGTRLLVL.

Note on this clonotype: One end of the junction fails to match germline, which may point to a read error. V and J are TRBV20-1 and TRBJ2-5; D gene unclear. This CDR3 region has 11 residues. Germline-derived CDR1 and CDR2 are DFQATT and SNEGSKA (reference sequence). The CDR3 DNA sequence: TGCAGTGCTAGAGATCGAGAGGCCCAGTACTTC. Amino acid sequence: CSARDREAQYF.

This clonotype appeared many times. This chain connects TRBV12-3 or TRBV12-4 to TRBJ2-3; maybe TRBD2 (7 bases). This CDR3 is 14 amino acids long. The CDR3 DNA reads TGTGCTTCCTCCTCGGGGGGCCACACAGATACGCAGTATTTT. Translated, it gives CASSSGGHTDTQYF.

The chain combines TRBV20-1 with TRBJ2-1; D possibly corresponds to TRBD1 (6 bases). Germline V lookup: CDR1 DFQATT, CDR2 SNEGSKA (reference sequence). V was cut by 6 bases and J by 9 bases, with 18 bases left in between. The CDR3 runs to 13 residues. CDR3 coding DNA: TGCAGTGCAAACCCCACAGGGCGTGGTGAGCAGTTCTTC. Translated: CSANPTGRGEQFF.

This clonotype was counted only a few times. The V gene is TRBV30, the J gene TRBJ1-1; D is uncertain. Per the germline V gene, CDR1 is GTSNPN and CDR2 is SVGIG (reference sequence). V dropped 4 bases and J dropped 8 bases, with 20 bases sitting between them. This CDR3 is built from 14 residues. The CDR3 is CAWTEKFWIGEAFF. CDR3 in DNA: TGTGCCTGGACCGAGAAATTCTGGATTGGGGAAGCTTTCTTT.

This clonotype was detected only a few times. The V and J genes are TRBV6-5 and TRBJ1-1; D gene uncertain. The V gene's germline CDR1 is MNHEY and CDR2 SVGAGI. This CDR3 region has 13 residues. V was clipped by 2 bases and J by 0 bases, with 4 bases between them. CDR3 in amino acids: CASSYQMNTEAFF. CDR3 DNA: TGTGCCAGCAGTTACCAGATGAACACTGAAGCTTTCTTT.

The CDR3 nucleotides read TGTGCCAGCAGCCTTCAGAATGAGCAGTTCTTC. Protein: CASSLQNEQFF. V and J are TRBV11-2 and TRBJ2-1; no clear D gene. Germline assignment: CDR1 SGHAT and CDR2 FQNNGV. V lost 5 bases to trimming and J lost 7 bases, with 6 bases between them. There are 11 residues in the CDR3.

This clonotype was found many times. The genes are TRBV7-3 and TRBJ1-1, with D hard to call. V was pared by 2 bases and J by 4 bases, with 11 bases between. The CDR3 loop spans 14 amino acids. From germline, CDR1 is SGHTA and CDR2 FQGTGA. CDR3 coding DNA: TGTGCCAGCAGCTTATCTAGGAAGGGCACTGAAGCTTTCTTT. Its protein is CASSLSRKGTEAFF.

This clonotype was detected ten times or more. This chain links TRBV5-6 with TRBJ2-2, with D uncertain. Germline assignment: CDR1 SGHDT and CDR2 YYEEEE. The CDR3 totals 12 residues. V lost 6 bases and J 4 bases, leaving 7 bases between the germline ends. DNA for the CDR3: TGTGCCAGCACCAGACTCACCGGGGAGCTGTTTTTT. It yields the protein CASTRLTGELFF.

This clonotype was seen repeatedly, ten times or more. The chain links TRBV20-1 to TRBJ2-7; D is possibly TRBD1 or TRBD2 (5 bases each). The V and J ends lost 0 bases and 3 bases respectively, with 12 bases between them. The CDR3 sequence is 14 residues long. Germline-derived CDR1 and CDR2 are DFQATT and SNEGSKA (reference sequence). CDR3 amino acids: CSARDRRGVYEQYF. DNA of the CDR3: TGCAGTGCTAGAGATCGGAGAGGGGTCTACGAGCAGTACTTC.

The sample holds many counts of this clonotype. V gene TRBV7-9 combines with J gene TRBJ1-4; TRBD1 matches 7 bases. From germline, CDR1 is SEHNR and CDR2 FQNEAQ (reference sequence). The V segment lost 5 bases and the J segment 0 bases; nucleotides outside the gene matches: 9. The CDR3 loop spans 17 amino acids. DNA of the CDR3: TGTGCCAGCAGCCCCCGGGAGGGGGCTGCAACTAATGAAAAACTGTTTTTT. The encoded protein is CASSPREGAATNEKLFF.

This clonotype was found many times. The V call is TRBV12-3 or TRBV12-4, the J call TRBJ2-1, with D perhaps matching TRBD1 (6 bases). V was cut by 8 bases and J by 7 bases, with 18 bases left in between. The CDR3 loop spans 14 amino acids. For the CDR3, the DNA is TGTGCCAGCCGTCCAGGGGCCGCTCGGAATGAGCAGTTCTTC. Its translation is CASRPGAARNEQFF.

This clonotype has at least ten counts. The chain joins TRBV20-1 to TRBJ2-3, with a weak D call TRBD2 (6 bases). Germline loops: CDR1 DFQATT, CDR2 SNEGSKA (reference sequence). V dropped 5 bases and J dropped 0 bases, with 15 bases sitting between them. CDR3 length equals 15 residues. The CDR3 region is CSAHQTSSSTDTQYF. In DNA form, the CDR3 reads TGCAGTGCTCACCAGACTAGTTCTAGCACAGATACGCAGTATTTT.

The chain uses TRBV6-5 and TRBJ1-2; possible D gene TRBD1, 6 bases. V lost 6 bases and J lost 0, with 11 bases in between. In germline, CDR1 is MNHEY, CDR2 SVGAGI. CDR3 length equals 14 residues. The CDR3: CASRGDISNYGYTF. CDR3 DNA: TGTGCCAGCAGGGGGGACATCTCTAACTATGGCTACACCTTC.

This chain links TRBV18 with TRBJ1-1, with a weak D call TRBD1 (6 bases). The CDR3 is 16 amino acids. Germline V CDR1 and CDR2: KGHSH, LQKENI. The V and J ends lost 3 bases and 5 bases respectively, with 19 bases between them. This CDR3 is CASSPLQGTRGTEAFF. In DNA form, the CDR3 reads TGTGCCAGCTCACCTTTACAGGGTACCAGAGGTACTGAAGCTTTCTTT. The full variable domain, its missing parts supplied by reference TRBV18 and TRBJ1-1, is NAGVMQNPRHLVRRRGQEARLRCSPMKGHSHVYWYRQLPEEGLKFMVYLQKENIIDESGMPKERFSAEFPKEGPSILRIQQVVRGDSAAYFCASSPLQGTRGTEAFFGQGTRLTVV.

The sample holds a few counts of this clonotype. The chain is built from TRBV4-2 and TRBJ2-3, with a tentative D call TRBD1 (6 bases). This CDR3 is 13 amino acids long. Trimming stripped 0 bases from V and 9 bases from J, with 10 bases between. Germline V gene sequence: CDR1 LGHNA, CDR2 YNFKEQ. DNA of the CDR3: TGTGCCAGCAGCCAAGATTTTCAGGGGACGCAGTATTTT. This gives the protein CASSQDFQGTQYF.

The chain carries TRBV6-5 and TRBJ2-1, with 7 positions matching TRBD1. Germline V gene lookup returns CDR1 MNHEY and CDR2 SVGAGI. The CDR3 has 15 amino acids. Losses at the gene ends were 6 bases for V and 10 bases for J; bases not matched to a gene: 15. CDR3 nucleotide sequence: TGTGCCAGCAGACCCAGGGGGATTCAGTCCCGGGAGCAGTTCTTC. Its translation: CASRPRGIQSREQFF.

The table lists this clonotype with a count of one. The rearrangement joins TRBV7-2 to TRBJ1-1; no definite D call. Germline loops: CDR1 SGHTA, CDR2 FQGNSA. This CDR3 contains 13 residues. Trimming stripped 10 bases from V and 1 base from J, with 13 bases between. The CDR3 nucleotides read TGTGCCACACAAGTCGGCAAGAACACTGAAGCTTTCTTT. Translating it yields CATQVGKNTEAFF.

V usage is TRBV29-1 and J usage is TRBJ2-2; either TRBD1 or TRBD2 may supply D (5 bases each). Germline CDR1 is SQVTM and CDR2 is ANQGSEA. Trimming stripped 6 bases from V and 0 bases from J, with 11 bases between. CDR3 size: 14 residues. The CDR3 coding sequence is TGCAGCGTAACCGGGACGGCGAACACCGGGGAGCTGTTTTTT. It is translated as CSVTGTANTGELFF.

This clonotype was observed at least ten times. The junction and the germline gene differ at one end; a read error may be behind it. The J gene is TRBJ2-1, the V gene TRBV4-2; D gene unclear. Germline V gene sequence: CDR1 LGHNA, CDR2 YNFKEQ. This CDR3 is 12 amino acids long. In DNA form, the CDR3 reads TGCGCCAGCAGCCAATATTTGGGTGAGCAGTTCTTC. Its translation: CASSQYLGEQFF.

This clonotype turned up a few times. CDR3 sequence reads: CASSSRQGGDYGYTF. CDR3 nucleotide sequence: TGTGCCAGCAGTTCCCGACAGGGGGGGGACTATGGCTACACCTTC. The rearrangement links TRBV6-6 to TRBJ1-2, with 9 bases lining up with TRBD1. Germline CDR1 and CDR2: MNHNY and SVGAGI (reference sequence). The V segment lost 4 bases and the J segment 3 bases; nucleotides outside the gene matches: 6. The CDR3 length is 15 residues.

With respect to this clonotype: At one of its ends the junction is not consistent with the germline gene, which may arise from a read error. The CDR3 bases are TGTGTCAGTACCTCACTCGGGACTCTCCCTAACTATGGCTACACCTTC. Amino acids: CVSTSLGTLPNYGYTF. The chain recombines TRBV19 with TRBJ1-2; the D gene is possibly TRBD1 (5 bases). Germline V gives CDR1 LNHDA, CDR2 SQIVND (reference sequence). CDR3 size: 16 residues.

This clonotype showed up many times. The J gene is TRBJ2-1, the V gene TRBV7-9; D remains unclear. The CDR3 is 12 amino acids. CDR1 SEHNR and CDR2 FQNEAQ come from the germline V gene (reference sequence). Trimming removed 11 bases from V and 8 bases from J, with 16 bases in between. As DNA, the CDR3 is TGTGCCGGGGTAGTGGGGATCGATGAGCAGTTCTTC. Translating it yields CAGVVGIDEQFF.

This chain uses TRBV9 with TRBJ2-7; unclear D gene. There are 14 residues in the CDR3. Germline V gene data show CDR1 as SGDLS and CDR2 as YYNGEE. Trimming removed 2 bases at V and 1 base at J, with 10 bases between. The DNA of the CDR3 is TGTGCCAGCAGCGTGGGCCCTGGGTCCTACGAGCAGTACTTC. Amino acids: CASSVGPGSYEQYF.

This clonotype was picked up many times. The CDR3 reads CASSLTTFSPQYF. The CDR3 coding sequence is TGTGCCAGCAGCCTGACGACTTTCTCACCGCAGTATTTT. This rearrangement joins TRBV7-2 to TRBJ2-3; D is uncertain. V dropped 5 bases and J dropped 10 bases, with 16 bases sitting between them. The CDR3 is made up of 13 amino acids. Per germline, CDR1 SGHTA and CDR2 FQGNSA.

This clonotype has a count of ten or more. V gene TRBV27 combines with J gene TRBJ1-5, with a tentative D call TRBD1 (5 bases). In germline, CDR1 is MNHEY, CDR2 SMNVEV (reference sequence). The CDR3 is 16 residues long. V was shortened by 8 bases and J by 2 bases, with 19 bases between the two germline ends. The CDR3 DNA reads TGTGCCAGCGGGGAATGGGGACCTCTGGGCAATCAGCCCCAGCATTTT. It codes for CASGEWGPLGNQPQHF.